These 13 T cell receptor beta chains came from one sample sequenced in a study of shared clonotypes between healthy human individuals. Assay used: immunoSEQ multiplex PCR; TCRdb lists only in-frame clones, some missing. The sample consists of roughly 1 million clones, about 80% of them appearing once. Source material: memory CD4+ T cells sorted from blood. Subset specified: CD45RA-negative fraction. These receptors originate from a young man in good health.

V is TRBV6-1 and J is TRBJ1-2, with 8 bases fitting TRBD1. The CDR3 extends over 14 amino acids. Germline lookup yields CDR1 MNHNS and CDR2 SASEGT. Germline trimming cut 1 base from V and 8 bases from J; bases unmatched to any gene: 6. The CDR3 DNA reads as TGTGCCAGCAGTGAAGAGAGGACAGGGTGGGGCTACACCTTC. Amino acids: CASSEERTGWGYTF.

This chain connects TRBV29-1 to TRBJ1-1; D gene uncertain. The CDR3 is 13 residues long. V lost 7 bases to trimming and J lost 4 bases, with 16 bases between them. Germline CDR1 and CDR2: SQVTM and ANQGSEA. The CDR3 loop is CSGRVGVGTEAFF. CDR3 nucleotide sequence: TGCAGCGGGAGAGTGGGCGTCGGCACTGAAGCTTTCTTT.

This clone was counted between two and nine times. This chain joins TRBV11-2 and TRBJ1-6; D remains unclear. Germline CDR1 SGHAT, CDR2 FQNNGV. V dropped 1 base and J dropped 0 bases, with 7 bases sitting between them. The CDR3 spans 16 residues. The CDR3 here is CASSLVGGSYNSPLHF. The CDR3 bases are TGTGCCAGCAGCTTAGTGGGAGGCTCCTATAATTCACCCCTCCACTTT.

V and J are TRBV29-1 and TRBJ2-1; possibly TRBD2 for D (6 bases). Germline lookup yields CDR1 SQVTM and CDR2 ANQGSEA. V lost 3 bases and J lost 0, with 9 bases in between. The CDR3 covers 14 residues. The DNA of the CDR3 is TGCAGCGTTGATAACGGGAGCTCCTACAATGAGCAGTTCTTC. Its protein product is CSVDNGSSYNEQFF.

Worth noting for this clone: A read error is possible here, since a much larger clone lies one base away. Other DNA sequences in the same sample also yield this CDR3. The chain has TRBV5-1 and TRBJ2-7, with TRBD1 as a possible D gene (6 bases). The CDR3 extends over 16 amino acids. V lost 0 bases and J 6 bases, leaving 19 bases between the germline ends. In germline, CDR1 is SGHRS, CDR2 YFSETQ. This chain's CDR3 is CASSLDRVGASGEQYF. DNA for the CDR3: TGCGCCAGCAGCTTGGATAGGGTGGGGGCCTCCGGCGAGCAGTACTTC.

As concerns this clone: This probably arose from a read error, given a far larger clone one base away. The CDR3 loop reads CASNLRSSNTEAFF. CDR3 nucleotide sequence: TGTGCCAGCAACCTTAGGTCGTCGAACACTGAAGCTTTCTTT. The chain is built from TRBV5-6 and TRBJ1-1, with unresolved D. The CDR3 extends over 14 amino acids. V lost 6 bases, J lost 1 base, and 13 bases lay in between. Per germline, CDR1 SGHDT and CDR2 YYEEEE.

This chain links TRBV18 with TRBJ2-7; TRBD2 aligns across 9 bases. The CDR3 consists of 15 residues. After removal of 4 bases from V and 4 bases from J, the junction contained 8 bases not matched to a gene. Germline CDR1 reads KGHSH; CDR2 reads LQKENI. CDR3 nucleotide sequence: TGTGCCAGCTCACTTGCGGGAGGGCATGATTACGAGCAGTACTTC. This translates into CASSLAGGHDYEQYF.

The chain couples TRBV5-1 to TRBJ2-3, with 9 bases fitting TRBD1. The CDR3 has 17 residues. Germline trimming cut 0 bases from V and 0 bases from J; bases unmatched to any gene: 5. In germline, CDR1 is SGHRS, CDR2 YFSETQ. CDR3 bases: TGCGCCAGCAGCTTGGCTCAGGACAGGGGAAGCACAGATACGCAGTATTTT. This gives the protein CASSLAQDRGSTDTQYF.

The rearrangement links TRBV15 to TRBJ1-5; D is undetermined. CDR1 and CDR2 (germline): LNHNV, YYDKDF (reference sequence). There are 16 residues in the CDR3. V lost 0 bases to trimming and J lost 10 bases, with 19 bases between them. CDR3 amino acids: CATSRDPADNSVPQHF. CDR3 bases: TGTGCCACCAGCAGAGATCCGGCAGACAACTCAGTTCCCCAGCATTTT.

The rearrangement joins TRBV2 to TRBJ2-1; 8 bases map to TRBD1. The CDR3 runs to 16 residues. V gave up 6 bases and J gave up 5 bases; unmatched junction bases: 12. Germline CDR1 SNHLY, CDR2 FYNNEI. CDR3 sequence reads: CASSGFGQGGNNEQFF. The CDR3 DNA is TGTGCCAGCAGCGGTTTTGGACAGGGCGGAAACAATGAGCAGTTCTTC.

V and J are TRBV4-2 and TRBJ1-1; no clear D. From germline, CDR1 is LGHNA and CDR2 YNFKEQ. This CDR3 comprises 12 residues. Trimming removed 3 bases at V and 5 bases at J, with 7 bases between. The CDR3 loop reads CASSQARTEAFF. The DNA for the CDR3 is TGTGCCAGCAGCCAGGCCCGAACTGAAGCTTTCTTT.

A note on this clone: Given a much more abundant clone one base away, this may be a read error. Other DNA sequences of this sample code for an identical CDR3. This chain uses TRBV5-4 with TRBJ2-3; D is uncertain. Trimming shortened V by 0 bases and J by 4 bases, and 3 bases separated the two germline ends. CDR1 is SGHNT and CDR2 is YYREEE in the germline V gene (reference sequence). CDR3 length: 12 residues. CDR3 protein: CASSLVADTQYF. CDR3 nucleotides: TGTGCCAGCAGCTTGGTGGCAGATACGCAGTATTTT.

In this sample, this clone turned up a few times. The chain is built from TRBV10-3 and TRBJ1-1, with TRBD1 matching 7 bases. The V gene end was trimmed by 0 bases and the J gene end by 7 bases; junction bases not matched to a gene: 8. There are 15 residues in the CDR3. In germline, CDR1 is ENHRY, CDR2 SYGVKD. This CDR3 reads CAISESPTGRIEAFF. CDR3 DNA sequence: TGTGCCATCAGTGAGTCGCCGACAGGGCGGATTGAAGCTTTCTTT.